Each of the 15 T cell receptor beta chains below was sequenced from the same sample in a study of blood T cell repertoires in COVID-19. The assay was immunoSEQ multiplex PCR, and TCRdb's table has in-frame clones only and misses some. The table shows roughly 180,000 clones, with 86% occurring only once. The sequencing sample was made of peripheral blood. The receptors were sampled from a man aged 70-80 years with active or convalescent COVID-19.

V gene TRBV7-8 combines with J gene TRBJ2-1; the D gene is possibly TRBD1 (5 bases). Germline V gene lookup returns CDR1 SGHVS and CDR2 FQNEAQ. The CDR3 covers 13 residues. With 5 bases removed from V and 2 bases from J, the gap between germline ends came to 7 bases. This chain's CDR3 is CASSPRAYNEQFF. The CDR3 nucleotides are TGTGCCAGCAGCCCCAGGGCCTACAATGAGCAGTTCTTC.

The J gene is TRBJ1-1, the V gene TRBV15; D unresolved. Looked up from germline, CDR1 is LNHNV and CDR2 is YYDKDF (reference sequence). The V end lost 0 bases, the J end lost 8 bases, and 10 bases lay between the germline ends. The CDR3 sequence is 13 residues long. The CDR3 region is CATSREKAGEAFF. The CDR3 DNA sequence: TGTGCCACCAGCAGAGAGAAAGCAGGAGAAGCTTTCTTT. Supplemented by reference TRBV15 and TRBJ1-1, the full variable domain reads DAMVIQNPRYQVTQFGKPVTLSCSQTLNHNVMYWYQQKSSQAPKLLFHYYDKDFNNEADTPDNFQSRRPNTSFCFLDIRSPGLGDTAMYLCATSREKAGEAFFGQGTRLTVV.

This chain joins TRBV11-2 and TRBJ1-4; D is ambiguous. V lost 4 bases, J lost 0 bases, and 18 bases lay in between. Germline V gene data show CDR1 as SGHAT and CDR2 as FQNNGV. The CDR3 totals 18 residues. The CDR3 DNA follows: TGTGCCAGCAGCTCCCGCTCGGGGTGGTGGACAACTAATGAAAAACTGTTTTTT. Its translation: CASSSRSGWWTTNEKLFF.

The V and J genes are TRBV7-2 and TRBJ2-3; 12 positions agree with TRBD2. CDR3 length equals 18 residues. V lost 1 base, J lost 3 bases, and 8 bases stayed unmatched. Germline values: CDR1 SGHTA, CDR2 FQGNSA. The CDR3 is CASSLDPRLAGETDTQYF. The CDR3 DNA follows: TGTGCCAGCAGCTTAGACCCCAGACTAGCGGGAGAAACAGATACGCAGTATTTT.

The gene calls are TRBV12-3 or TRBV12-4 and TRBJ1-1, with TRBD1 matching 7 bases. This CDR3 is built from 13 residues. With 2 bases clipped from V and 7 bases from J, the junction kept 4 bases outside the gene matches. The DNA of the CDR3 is TGTGCCAGCAGTTTATTGCGGACAGGTGAAGCTTTCTTT. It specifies CASSLLRTGEAFF.

The CDR3 region has the DNA TGTGCCAGCACGACAGGGAGTAACTATGGCTACACCTTC. Its protein is CASTTGSNYGYTF. V usage is TRBV28 and J usage is TRBJ1-2; 7 bases agree with TRBD1. The V and J ends lost 7 bases and 1 base, in that order; junction bases with no gene match: 3. The germline V gene has CDR1 MDHEN and CDR2 SYDVKM. This CDR3 comprises 13 residues.

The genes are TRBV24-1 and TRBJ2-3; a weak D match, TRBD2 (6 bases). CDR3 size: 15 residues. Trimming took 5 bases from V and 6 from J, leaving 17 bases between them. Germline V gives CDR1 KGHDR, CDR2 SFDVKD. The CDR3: CATSGLVGGSDTQYF. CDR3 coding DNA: TGTGCCACCAGTGGACTAGTTGGGGGGTCGGATACGCAGTATTTT.

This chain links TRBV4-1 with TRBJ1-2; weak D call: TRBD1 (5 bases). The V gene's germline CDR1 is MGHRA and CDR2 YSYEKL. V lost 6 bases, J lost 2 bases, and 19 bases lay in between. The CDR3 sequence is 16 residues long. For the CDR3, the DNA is TGCGCCAGCAGGGAGGGGTTGGGGGGAGGAAACTATGGCTACACCTTC. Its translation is CASREGLGGGNYGYTF.

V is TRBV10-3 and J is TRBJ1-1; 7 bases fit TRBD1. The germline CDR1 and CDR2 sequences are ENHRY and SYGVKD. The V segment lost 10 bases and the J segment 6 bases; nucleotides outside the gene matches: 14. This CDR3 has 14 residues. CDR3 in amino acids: CATGDSVRVAEAFF. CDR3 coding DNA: TGTGCCACCGGGGACAGTGTTAGGGTTGCTGAAGCTTTCTTT.

In nucleotides, the CDR3 is TGTGCCTGGAGTGTGGAGGCAGGGAGGTCAAGCGAGCAGTTCTTC. This sequence encodes CAWSVEAGRSSEQFF. The chain recombines TRBV30 with TRBJ2-1; D possibly corresponds to TRBD2 (6 bases). CDR1 is GTSNPN, CDR2 SVGIG, per germline (reference sequence). CDR3 length: 15 amino acids. Trimming took 0 bases from V and 10 from J, leaving 19 bases between them.

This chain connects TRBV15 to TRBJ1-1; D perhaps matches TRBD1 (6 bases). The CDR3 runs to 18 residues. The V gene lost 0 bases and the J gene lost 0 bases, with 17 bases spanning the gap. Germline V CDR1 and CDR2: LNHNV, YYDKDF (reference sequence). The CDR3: CATSRDRGNGLMNTEAFF. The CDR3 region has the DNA TGTGCCACCAGCAGAGATAGGGGGAACGGCCTGATGAACACTGAAGCTTTCTTT.

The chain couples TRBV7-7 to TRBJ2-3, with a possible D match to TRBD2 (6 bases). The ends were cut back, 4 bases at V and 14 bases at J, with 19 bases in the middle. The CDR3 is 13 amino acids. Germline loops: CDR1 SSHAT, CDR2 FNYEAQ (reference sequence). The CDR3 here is CASSSSGSTDMYF. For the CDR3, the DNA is TGTGCCAGCAGCTCATCCGGGAGCACAGATATGTATTTT.

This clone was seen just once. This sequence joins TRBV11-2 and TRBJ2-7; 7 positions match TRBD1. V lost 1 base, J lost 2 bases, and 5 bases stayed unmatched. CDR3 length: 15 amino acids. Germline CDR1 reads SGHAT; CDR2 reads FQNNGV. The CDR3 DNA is TGTGCCAGCAGCTTAGTGACAGGGAGAGCCTACGAGCAGTACTTC. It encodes CASSLVTGRAYEQYF.

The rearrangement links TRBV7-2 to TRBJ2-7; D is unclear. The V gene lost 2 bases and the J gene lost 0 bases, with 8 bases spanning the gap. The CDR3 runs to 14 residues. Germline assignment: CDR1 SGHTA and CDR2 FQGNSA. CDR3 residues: CASSLMANSYEQYF. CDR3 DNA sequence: TGTGCCAGCAGCTTAATGGCCAACTCCTACGAGCAGTACTTC.

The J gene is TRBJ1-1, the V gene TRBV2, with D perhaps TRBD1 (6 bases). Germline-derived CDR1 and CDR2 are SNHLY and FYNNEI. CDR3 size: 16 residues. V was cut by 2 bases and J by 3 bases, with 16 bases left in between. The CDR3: CASSERGRAGDTEAFF. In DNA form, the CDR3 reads TGTGCCAGCAGTGAAAGGGGGAGGGCTGGGGACACTGAAGCTTTCTTT.